This T cell receptor (beta chain) was retrieved from a study of T cell repertoires in cytomegalovirus infection (dated by TCRdb to 2018 to 2020). Some background on the complete study: The HLA type of each donor mattered for the analysis, because public TCR beta signatures pointed to carriage of CMV infection along with the matching HLA type.

The full study reports these points: The ex vivo response was dominated by HLA-C-restricted CMV-specific TCR beta clonotypes, and the single most frequent clonotype in two of eight donors was supplied by these HLA-C-restricted clonotypes. In both this cohort and an independent roughly 350-donor cohort, the cumulative frequency of public TCR beta family members distinguished carriers of CMV infection plus the relevant HLA type.

In regard to this clonotype: Its antigen is currently not known. Per-base quality was not reported, and no clone a single base away is much larger than it.

Its CDR3 holds 12 amino acids, cysteine through phenylalanine. Just the 36-base CDR3 DNA is kept, in frame starting at base 1. V is shortened by 10 bases, J by 4 bases, and the region joining them spans 11 bases. From a lookup of the germline V gene, CDR1 and CDR2 are MDHEN and SYDVKM. Sequencing relied on an Illumina HiSeq 1500. TCRdb trimmed public reads at Q25 via fastp, called clones via MiXCR and kept in-frame beta chains. CDR3 protein sequences are deduplicated, and each keeps its most common genes and DNA. The sample table lists 290,000 or so distinct CDR3 sequences, about 23% of them with a count of one. The ten largest account for about 15% of the sample.

The sequencing input was PBMCs. The clonotype originates from a human donor in good health (CMV status not recorded). Some clones in this sample may be carry-over from other donors' samples. The rearranged chain carries TRBV28 and TRBJ1-5; TRBD1 could be the D gene, as 6 bases match. The DNA is as follows: TGTGCCACCGAGGGGGTGAATCAGCCCCAGCATTTT. Its product reads: CATEGVNQPQHF.